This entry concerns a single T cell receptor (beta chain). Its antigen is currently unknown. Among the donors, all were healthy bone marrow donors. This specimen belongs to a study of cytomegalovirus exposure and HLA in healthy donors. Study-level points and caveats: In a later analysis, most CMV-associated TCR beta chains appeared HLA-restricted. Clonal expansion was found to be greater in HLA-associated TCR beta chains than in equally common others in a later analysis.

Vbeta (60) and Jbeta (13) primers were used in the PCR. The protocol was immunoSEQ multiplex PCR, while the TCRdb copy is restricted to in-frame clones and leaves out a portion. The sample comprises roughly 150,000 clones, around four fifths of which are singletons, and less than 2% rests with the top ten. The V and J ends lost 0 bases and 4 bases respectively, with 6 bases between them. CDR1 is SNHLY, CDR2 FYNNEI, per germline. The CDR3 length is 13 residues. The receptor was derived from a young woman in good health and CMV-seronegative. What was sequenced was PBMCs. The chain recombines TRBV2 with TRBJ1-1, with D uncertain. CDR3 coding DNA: TGTGCCAGCAGTGAAGCGAGGATCACTGAAGCTTTCTTT. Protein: CASSEARITEAFF.